This T cell receptor beta chain originates from a study of blood T cell repertoires in COVID-19. In the study overall: Samples came from the United States, Italy and Spain, spanning acute and convalescent COVID-19. Sources were T cells, B-cell-depleted T cells, or PBMCs; the material itself was cDNA or gDNA.

In the original analysis: Cell counts per sample came from amplifying reference gene primers. Assay: immunoSEQ multiplex PCR; the TCRdb copy retains only in-frame clones and omits some. The V and J calls and clone size were taken over from that table, and D and trimming were inferred from the DNA. The table has 250,000 to 300,000 clones, 65% to 90% seen once. This TCR came from a man aged 45-60 years with active or convalescent COVID-19. The sequenced sample consisted of peripheral blood.

This CDR3 is CASSRGLFGDSTTGANVLTF. In nucleotides, the CDR3 is TGTGCCAGCAGCCGCGGTTTGTTTGGGGACTCGACTACTGGGGCCAACGTCCTGACTTTC. The gene calls are TRBV4-2 and TRBJ2-6; tentative D call: TRBD2 (6 bases). The germline CDR1 and CDR2 sequences are LGHNA and YNFKEQ. The CDR3 runs to 20 residues. V shed 4 bases and J shed 2 bases, with 24 bases lying between them.